The 2 T cell receptor beta chains below were found in one sample sequenced in a study of OX40 agonist ivuxolimab in advanced cancers. The assay was immunoSEQ multiplex PCR, and TCRdb's table has in-frame clones only and misses some. The sample records tens of thousands of clones, roughly 78% being singletons. The sample in question was CD4+ or CD8+ T cells sorted from blood, obtained in a trial of the OX40 agonist ivuxolimab. These receptors were collected from an adult with an advanced solid tumor such as melanoma, head and neck, liver or kidney cancer.

The rearrangement uses TRBV21-1 and TRBJ2-7; the table gives TRBD2 as D, unverified against the DNA. TRBV21-1 is classified as a pseudogene. CDR3 length equals 13 residues. CDR3 sequence: CASRLDRRGEQYF. The CDR3 DNA sequence: TGTGCCAGCAGGCTGGATCGGCGCGGAGAGCAGTACTTC.

In its sample, this clone was seen a few times. The V and J genes are TRBV4-1 and TRBJ2-6, with D possibly being TRBD1 (5 bases). Germline-derived CDR1 and CDR2 are MGHRA and YSYEKL. The CDR3 spans 15 residues. The V end was cut by 0 bases, the J end by 3 bases, with 6 bases between. The CDR3 loop reads CASSQDRGGANVLTF. The DNA of the CDR3 is TGCGCCAGCAGCCAAGATAGGGGTGGGGCCAACGTCCTGACTTTC.